Shown below are 4 T cell receptor beta chains from a single sample sequenced in a study of T cells expressing NK-cell markers. TCRdb reprocessed the 5' RACE reads, with one entry per CDR3 protein and no DNA. With approximately 440,000 distinct CDR3 sequences in the sample, the ten largest clones hold 1.4%. Sequenced input: blood T cells: a sorted CD56 or NKG2C T cell subset, CD4+ or CD8+ T cells, or bulk PBMC T cells (not recorded which). All receptors derive from a woman aged 50 to 60 in good health.

The CDR3 reads CASSLGQGGAFF. The rearrangement links TRBV12-3 or TRBV12-4 to TRBJ1-1. The CDR3 runs to 12 residues.

The chain uses TRBV29-1 and TRBJ2-1; TCRdb's D call, TRBD1, is unchecked because there is no DNA. The CDR3 is 11 amino acids. CDR1 is SQVTM, CDR2 ANQGSEA, per germline. CDR3: CSGGETPASLF.

This chain links TRBV12-3 or TRBV12-4 with TRBJ2-1; TCRdb gives TRBD1 as the D gene, but with no DNA this cannot be confirmed. The CDR3 spans 14 residues. CDR3: CASSLGQGSNEQFF.

The J gene is TRBJ1-1, the V gene TRBV3-1; the TCRdb call, TRBD1, lacks DNA for checking. CDR1 and CDR2 from the germline V gene are LGHDT and YNNKEL (reference sequence). There are 14 residues in the CDR3. The CDR3 spells CASSARGPGTEAFF. The whole variable domain, remainder taken from reference TRBV3-1 and TRBJ1-1, is DTAVSQTPKYLVTQMGNDKSIKCEQNLGHDTMYWYKQDSKKFLKIMFSYNNKELIINETVPNRFSPKSPDKAHLNLHINSLELGDSAVYFCASSARGPGTEAFFGQGTRLTVV.